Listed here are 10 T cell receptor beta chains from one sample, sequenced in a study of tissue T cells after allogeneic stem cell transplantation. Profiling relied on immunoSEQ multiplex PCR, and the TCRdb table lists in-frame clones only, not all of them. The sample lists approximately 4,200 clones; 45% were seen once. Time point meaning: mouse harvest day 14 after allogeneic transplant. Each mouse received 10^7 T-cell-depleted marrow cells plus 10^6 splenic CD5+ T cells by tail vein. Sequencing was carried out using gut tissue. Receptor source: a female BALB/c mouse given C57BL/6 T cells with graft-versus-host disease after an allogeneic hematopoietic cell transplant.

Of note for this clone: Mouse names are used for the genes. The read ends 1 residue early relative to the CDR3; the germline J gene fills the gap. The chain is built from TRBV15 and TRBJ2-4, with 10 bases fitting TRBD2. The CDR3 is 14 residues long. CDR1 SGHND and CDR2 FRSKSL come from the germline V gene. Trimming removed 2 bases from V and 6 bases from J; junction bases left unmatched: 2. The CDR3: CASSLLGGQNTLYF. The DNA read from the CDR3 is TGTGCCAGCAGTTTACTGGGGGGGCAGAACACCTTGTAC.

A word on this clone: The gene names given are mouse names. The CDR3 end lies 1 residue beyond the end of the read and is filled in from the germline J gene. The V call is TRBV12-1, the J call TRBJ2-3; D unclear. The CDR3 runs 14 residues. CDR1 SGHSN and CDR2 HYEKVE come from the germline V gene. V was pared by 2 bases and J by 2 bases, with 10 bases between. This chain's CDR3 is CASSPLTNAETLYF. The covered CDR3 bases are TGTGCCAGCTCTCCCCTGACAAATGCAGAAACGCTGTAT.

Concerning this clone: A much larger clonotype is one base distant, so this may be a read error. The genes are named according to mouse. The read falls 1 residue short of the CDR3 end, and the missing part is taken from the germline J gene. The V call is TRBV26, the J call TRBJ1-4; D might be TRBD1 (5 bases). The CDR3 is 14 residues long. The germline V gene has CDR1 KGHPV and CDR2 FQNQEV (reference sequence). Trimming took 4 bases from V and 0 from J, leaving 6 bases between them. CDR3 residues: CASSQTVSNERLFF. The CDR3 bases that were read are TGTGCCAGCAGTCAGACAGTTTCCAACGAAAGATTATTT.

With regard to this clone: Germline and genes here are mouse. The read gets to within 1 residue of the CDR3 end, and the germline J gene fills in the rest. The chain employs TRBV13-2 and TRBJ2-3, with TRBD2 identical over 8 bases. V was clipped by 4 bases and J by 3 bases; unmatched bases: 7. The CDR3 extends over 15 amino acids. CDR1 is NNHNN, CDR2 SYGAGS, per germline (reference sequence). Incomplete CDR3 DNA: TGTGCCAGCGGTCGAGGGGGGGGCAGGGCAGAAACGCTGTAT. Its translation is CASGRGGGRAETLY. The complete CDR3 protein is CASGRGGGRAETLYF.

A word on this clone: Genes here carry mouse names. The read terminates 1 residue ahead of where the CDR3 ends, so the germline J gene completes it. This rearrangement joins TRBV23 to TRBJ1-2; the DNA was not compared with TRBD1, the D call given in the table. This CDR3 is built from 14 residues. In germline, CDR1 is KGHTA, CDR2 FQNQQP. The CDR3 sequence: CSSSQGTTNSDYTF. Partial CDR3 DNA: TGCTCCAGCAGTCAAGGGACAACAAACTCCGACTACACC.

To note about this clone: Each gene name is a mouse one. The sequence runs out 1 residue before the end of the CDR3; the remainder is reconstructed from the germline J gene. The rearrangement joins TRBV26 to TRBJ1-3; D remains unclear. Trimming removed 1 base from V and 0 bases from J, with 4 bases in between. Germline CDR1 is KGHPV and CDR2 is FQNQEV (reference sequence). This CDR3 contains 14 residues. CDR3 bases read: TGTGCCAGCAGTCTGTTGGATTCTGGAAATACGCTCTAT. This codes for CASSLLDSGNTLY. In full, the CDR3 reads CASSLLDSGNTLYF.

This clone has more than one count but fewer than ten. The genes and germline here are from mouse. The DNA read from the CDR3 is TGTGCCAGCAGTCTGGGGCAGGGAGACACAGAAGTCTTC. Residues: CASSLGQGDTEVF. The whole CDR3 protein reads CASSLGQGDTEVFF. The chain uses TRBV26 and TRBJ1-1, with D tentatively TRBD1 (5 bases). The DNA ends 1 residue before the CDR3 does, and the rest of the CDR3 is filled in from the germline J gene. From germline, CDR1 is KGHPV and CDR2 FQNQEV (reference sequence). This CDR3 has 14 amino acids. The V end lost 2 bases, the J end lost 3 bases, and 10 bases lay between the germline ends.

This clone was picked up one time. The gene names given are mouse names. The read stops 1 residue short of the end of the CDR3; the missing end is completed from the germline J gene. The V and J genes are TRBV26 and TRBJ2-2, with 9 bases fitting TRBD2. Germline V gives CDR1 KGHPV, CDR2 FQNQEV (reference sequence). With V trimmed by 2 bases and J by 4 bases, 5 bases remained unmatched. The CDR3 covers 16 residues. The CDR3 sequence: CASSLGGGAGTGQLYF. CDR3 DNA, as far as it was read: TGTGCCAGCAGTCTGGGTGGGGGGGCCGGCACCGGGCAGCTCTAC.

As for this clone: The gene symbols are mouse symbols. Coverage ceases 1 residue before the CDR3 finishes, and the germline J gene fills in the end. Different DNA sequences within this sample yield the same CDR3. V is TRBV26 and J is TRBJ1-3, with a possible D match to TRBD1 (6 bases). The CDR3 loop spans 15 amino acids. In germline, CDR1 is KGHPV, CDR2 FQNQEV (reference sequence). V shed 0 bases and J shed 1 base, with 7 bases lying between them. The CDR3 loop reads CASSLSGGSGNTLYF. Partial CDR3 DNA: TGTGCCAGCAGTCTGTCCGGGGGCTCTGGAAATACGCTCTAT. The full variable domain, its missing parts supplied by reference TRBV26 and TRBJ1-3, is NSKVIQTPRYLVKGQGQKAKMRCIPEKGHPVVFWYQQNKNNEFKFLINFQNQEVLQQIDMTEKRFSAECPSNSPCSLEIQSSEAGDSALYLCASSLSGGSGNTLYFGEGSRLIVV.

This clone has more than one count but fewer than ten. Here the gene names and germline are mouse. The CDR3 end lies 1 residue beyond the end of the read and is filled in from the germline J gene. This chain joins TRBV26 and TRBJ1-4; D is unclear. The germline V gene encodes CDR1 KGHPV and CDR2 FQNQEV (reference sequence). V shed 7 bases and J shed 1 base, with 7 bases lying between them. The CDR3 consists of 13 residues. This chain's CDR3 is CASKTNSNERLFF. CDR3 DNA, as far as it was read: TGTGCCAGCAAGACAAATTCCAACGAAAGATTATTT.